The 20 T cell receptor beta chains below were found in one sample sequenced in a study of blood T cell repertoires in COVID-19. The assay was immunoSEQ multiplex PCR, and TCRdb's table has in-frame clones only and misses some. The sample has roughly 55,000 clones; 65% to 85% are singletons. Sequenced input: peripheral blood. The receptor source for this set is a human donor with active or convalescent COVID-19. The donor label of this sample is uncertain.

The CDR3, as DNA: TGTGCCAGTAGTTCCGGACAGGGGGCTTGGGATGAGCAGTTCTTC. It is translated as CASSSGQGAWDEQFF. The J gene is TRBJ2-1, the V gene TRBV19, with TRBD1 identical over 11 bases. J was trimmed by 8 bases and V by 5 bases; bases with no gene match: 8. The CDR3 extends over 15 amino acids. CDR1 and CDR2 from the germline V gene are LNHDA and SQIVND (reference sequence).

This chain joins TRBV5-1 and TRBJ2-3; the D is unclear. Germline assignment: CDR1 SGHRS and CDR2 YFSETQ. This CDR3 region has 12 residues. V was trimmed by 2 bases and J by 4 bases, leaving 5 bases between them. The CDR3 spells CASSFRSDTQYF. The CDR3, as DNA: TGCGCCAGCAGCTTTCGGTCAGATACGCAGTATTTT.

The V gene is TRBV5-1, the J gene TRBJ2-2, with 15 bases aligning to TRBD2. Trimming removed 6 bases from V and 1 base from J; junction bases left unmatched: 7. This CDR3 has 18 amino acids. CDR1 and CDR2 (germline): SGHRS, YFSETQ. CDR3 region: CASMSGLAGGGNTGELFF. Written as DNA, the CDR3 is TGCGCCAGCATGTCGGGACTAGCGGGAGGAGGGAACACCGGGGAGCTGTTTTTT.

The rearrangement links TRBV3-1 (or the pseudogene TRBV3-2) to TRBJ2-3, with 9 bases fitting TRBD2. The CDR3 contains 18 residues. Germline V gene lookup returns CDR1 LGHDT and CDR2 YNNKEL (reference sequence). V lost 0 bases, J lost 5 bases, and 12 bases stayed unmatched. CDR3 amino acids: CASSQDLVIAGAGDTQYF. The DNA for the CDR3 is TGTGCCAGCAGCCAAGATCTGGTGATAGCGGGAGCGGGAGATACGCAGTATTTT.

This chain joins TRBV25-1 and TRBJ2-3, with 7 nucleotides matching TRBD1. V lost 8 bases and J lost 12; bases outside the gene matches: 11. The CDR3 consists of 12 residues. CDR1 and CDR2 (germline): MGHDK, SYGVNS. As DNA, the CDR3 is TGTGCCAGCGGCACAGGGGCCAAAGCCCAGTATTTT. It specifies CASGTGAKAQYF.

This clone was seen at least ten times. The chain uses TRBV24-1 and TRBJ2-3; 9 nucleotides agree with TRBD1. The germline gives CDR1 KGHDR, CDR2 SFDVKD. The CDR3 covers 15 residues. J gave up 2 bases and V 2 bases, and 1 base lay outside the gene matches. CDR3 sequence: CATSDWDRATDTQYF. As DNA, the CDR3 is TGTGCCACCAGTGATTGGGACAGGGCCACAGATACGCAGTATTTT.

The V gene is TRBV9, the J gene TRBJ1-2; D not certain. V was cut by 0 bases and J by 2 bases, with 11 bases left in between. CDR3 length equals 15 residues. In germline, CDR1 is SGDLS, CDR2 YYNGEE. CDR3 sequence reads: CASSVATSPNYGYTF. The CDR3 nucleotides are TGTGCCAGCAGCGTAGCGACTTCGCCGAACTATGGCTACACCTTC.

The rearrangement links TRBV5-1 to TRBJ1-1; D might be TRBD1 (5 bases). The CDR3 loop spans 15 amino acids. Germline V lookup: CDR1 SGHRS, CDR2 YFSETQ. Trimming took off 4 bases at V and 4 bases at J, with 17 bases between the two ends. CDR3 DNA sequence: TGCGCCAGCAGCCCCCGCCTGGGACTTGCCACTGAAGCTTTCTTT. It is translated as CASSPRLGLATEAFF. The full variable domain, rest sourced from reference TRBV5-1 and TRBJ1-1, is KAGVTQTPRYLIKTRGQQVTLSCSPISGHRSVSWYQQTPGQGLQFLFEYFSETQRNKGNFPGRFSGRQFSNSRSEMNVSTLELGDSALYLCASSPRLGLATEAFFGQGTRLTVV.

This chain connects TRBV19 to TRBJ1-4, with 12 positions matching TRBD1. V lost 4 bases, J lost 10 bases, and 7 bases stayed unmatched. This CDR3 has 15 residues. Per the germline V gene, CDR1 is LNHDA and CDR2 is SQIVND (reference sequence). CDR3 sequence: CASSTPGQGARKLFF. CDR3 nucleotide sequence: TGTGCCAGTAGTACGCCGGGACAGGGGGCTAGAAAACTGTTTTTT.

The chain has TRBV6-5 and TRBJ1-1; TRBD1 matches at 9 bases. Germline V gene sequence: CDR1 MNHEY, CDR2 SVGAGI. This CDR3 is built from 15 residues. J gave up 3 bases and V 8 bases, and 10 bases lay outside the gene matches. As DNA, the CDR3 is TGTGCCAGCGACGCACAGGGGGCATTGGACACTGAAGCTTTCTTT. It codes for CASDAQGALDTEAFF.

The V call is TRBV27, the J call TRBJ2-1, with 14 bases identical to TRBD2. In germline, CDR1 is MNHEY, CDR2 SMNVEV (reference sequence). The CDR3 sequence is 16 residues long. Trimming took 5 bases from V and 8 from J; bases not matched to a gene: 8. This CDR3 reads CASSAGLAGVGYEQFF. In DNA form, the CDR3 reads TGTGCCAGCAGTGCGGGACTAGCGGGAGTGGGGTATGAGCAGTTCTTC.

This chain uses TRBV24-1 with TRBJ1-2, with 8 bases matching TRBD1. Germline values: CDR1 KGHDR, CDR2 SFDVKD. J was trimmed by 4 bases and V by 4 bases; bases with no gene match: 13. This CDR3 region has 17 residues. The CDR3 is CATSDTGGTSPSYGYTF. CDR3 DNA sequence: TGTGCCACCAGTGACACAGGGGGGACCTCACCTTCCTATGGCTACACCTTC.

This clone was counted between two and nine times. The chain links TRBV6-1 to TRBJ2-3, with 11 bases lining up with TRBD2. Trimming cost V 3 bases and J 4 bases; bases outside gene matches: 3. This CDR3 comprises 15 residues. Germline-derived CDR1 and CDR2 are MNHNS and SASEGT. CDR3 DNA sequence: TGTGCCAGCAGTGACGTAGCGGGAGGGCCAGATACGCAGTATTTT. Translated: CASSDVAGGPDTQYF.

The chain employs TRBV20-1 and TRBJ1-2; D is perhaps TRBD1 (6 bases). V lost 5 bases and J 3 bases, leaving 7 bases between the germline ends. This CDR3 is 11 amino acids long. Looked up from germline, CDR1 is DFQATT and CDR2 is SNEGSKA (reference sequence). CDR3 in DNA: TGCAGTGCTTCAGGGGACTATGGCTACACCTTC. It specifies CSASGDYGYTF.

V gene TRBV24-1 combines with J gene TRBJ2-2; perhaps TRBD2 as D (5 bases). CDR1 is KGHDR, CDR2 SFDVKD, per germline. The ends were cut back, 1 base at V and 4 bases at J, with 12 bases in the middle. The CDR3 extends over 16 amino acids. CDR3 residues: CATSDFVRSGTGELFF. The CDR3 DNA reads as TGTGCCACCAGTGATTTCGTCAGGAGCGGCACCGGGGAGCTGTTTTTT.

The rearrangement joins TRBV11-3 to TRBJ2-2, with 9 bases lining up with TRBD1. Germline V gene data show CDR1 as SGHNT and CDR2 as YENEEA. V shed 3 bases and J 8 bases; nucleotides not matched to a gene: 4. The CDR3 has 14 amino acids. In DNA form, the CDR3 reads TGTGCCAGCAGCTTTACACAGGGGGCTGGGGAGCTGTTTTTT. It is translated as CASSFTQGAGELFF.

This rearrangement joins TRBV7-2 to TRBJ2-1; D uncertain. Trimming took off 5 bases at V and 4 bases at J, with 6 bases between the two ends. The germline gives CDR1 SGHTA, CDR2 FQGNSA. CDR3 length: 12 amino acids. The CDR3 is CASSLSYNEQFF. DNA for the CDR3: TGTGCCAGCAGCCTTAGTTACAATGAGCAGTTCTTC.

The chain uses TRBV3-1 (or the pseudogene TRBV3-2) and TRBJ1-2, with 8 bases that match TRBD1. Germline assignment: CDR1 LGHDT and CDR2 YNNKEL (reference sequence). The trim removed 4 bases at V and 8 bases at J, leaving 6 bases unmatched. The CDR3 sequence is 13 residues long. Here the CDR3 DNA reads TGTGCCAGCAGCCTACAGGGGGGTAGGGGCTACACCTTC. Translating gives CASSLQGGRGYTF.

The CDR3 nucleotides are TGTGCCAGCAATGAACAGGGCGAGGCCACTGAAGCTTTCTTT. This codes for CASNEQGEATEAFF. The chain is built from TRBV7-2 and TRBJ1-1, with D possibly matching TRBD1 (6 bases). V lost 7 bases to trimming and J lost 4 bases, with 16 bases between them. The CDR3 runs 14 residues. Per the germline V gene, CDR1 is SGHTA and CDR2 is FQGNSA.

The rearrangement joins TRBV24-1 to TRBJ1-1; TRBD1 agrees at 9 bases. The CDR3 has 12 amino acids. Looked up from germline, CDR1 is KGHDR and CDR2 is SFDVKD. J was trimmed by 7 bases and V by 4 bases; bases with no gene match: 0. For the CDR3, the DNA is TGTGCCACCAGTGAGGGACAGGGTGAAGCTTTCTTT. As protein: CATSEGQGEAFF.